A selection of T cell receptor beta chains follows, all from one sample in a study of T cells in Graves' hyperthyroidism and ophthalmopathy. TCRdb called the multiplex PCR reads again in MiXCR, with one record for every CDR3 protein. The sample lists hundreds of thousands of distinct CDR3 sequences; approximately 20% were seen once. The sequencing sample was made of blood. These receptors all come from a man aged 35-49 years with Graves' ophthalmopathy. Each CDR3 is given with its conserved first and last residue. The D gene is left open where the match is weak. For some rows the clone size is stated as once, few or many, or as a class when expanded; others skip it.

CDR3 DNA: TGTGCCAGCAGCTTAGATCGACCGCGATGGGGGAATTCACCCCTCCACTTT; CDR3 protein: CASSLDRPRWGNSPLHF; D gene: NA; V gene: TRBV11-2; J gene: TRBJ1-6; clone size: once
CDR3 DNA: TGTGCCAACTCTAGACTATCGAACACCGGGGAGCTGTTTTTT; CDR3 protein: CANSRLSNTGELFF; D gene: NA; V gene: TRBV2; J gene: TRBJ2-2; clone size: many
CDR3 DNA: TGCGCCAGCAGCCAAGATCGCTTCCTAGCGGAGTCCTACGAGCAGTACTTC; CDR3 protein: CASSQDRFLAESYEQYF; D gene: TRBD2; V gene: TRBV4-1; J gene: TRBJ2-7; clone size: NA
CDR3 DNA: TGTGCCACCTCCGCGGGAAGGACAGGCACAGATACGCAGTATTTT; CDR3 protein: CATSAGRTGTDTQYF; D gene: NA; V gene: TRBV10-3; J gene: TRBJ2-3; clone size: NA
CDR3 DNA: TGTGCCAGCAGTTTGAACGGGCCTTGGCCCCAGCATTTT; CDR3 protein: CASSLNGPWPQHF; D gene: NA; V gene: TRBV12-3/TRBV12-4; J gene: TRBJ1-5; clone size: NA
CDR3 DNA: TGTGCTAGCAGCTCCTACAGATACAGGAGCACAGATACGCAGTATTTT; CDR3 protein: CASSSYRYRSTDTQYF; D gene: NA; V gene: TRBV7-7; J gene: TRBJ2-3; clone size: few
CDR3 DNA: TGCGCCAGCAGCCAAGATAAGGGGACACCCCTCCACTTT; CDR3 protein: CASSQDKGTPLHF; D gene: NA; V gene: TRBV4-3; J gene: TRBJ1-6; clone size: few
CDR3 DNA: TGTGCCATCAGAGACCGCGTTAGGGGGGATACGCAGTATTTT; CDR3 protein: CAIRDRVRGDTQYF; D gene: NA; V gene: TRBV10-3; J gene: TRBJ2-3; clone size: NA
CDR3 DNA: TGTGCCAGCGGAACCGGGGACAGGGGGAAAAAACTGTTTTTT; CDR3 protein: CASGTGDRGKKLFF; D gene: TRBD1; V gene: TRBV27; J gene: TRBJ1-4; clone size: few
CDR3 DNA: TGTGCCACCCAGGGGGGGCTTAATCAGCCCCAGCATTTT; CDR3 protein: CATQGGLNQPQHF; D gene: TRBD1; V gene: TRBV2; J gene: TRBJ1-5; clone size: many
CDR3 DNA: TGCAGTGCTAGATCACTAGCGGGGCTTTTGGGGACGCAGTATTTT; CDR3 protein: CSARSLAGLLGTQYF; D gene: TRBD2; V gene: TRBV20-1; J gene: TRBJ2-3; clone size: many
CDR3 DNA: TGTGCCACCAGTGATCCCCCTGCTTATGGCTACACCTTC; CDR3 protein: CATSDPPAYGYTF; D gene: NA; V gene: TRBV24-1; J gene: TRBJ1-2; clone size: NA
CDR3 DNA: TGCAGTGCTAGAGGTCCCCTCCGACAGAGGCCCTACTCCTATAATTCACCCCTCCACTTT; CDR3 protein: CSARGPLRQRPYSYNSPLHF; D gene: NA; V gene: TRBV20-1; J gene: TRBJ1-6; clone size: few
CDR3 DNA: TGCAGTGCAGGAGCTGTTTTCACAGATACGCAGTATTTT; CDR3 protein: CSAGAVFTDTQYF; D gene: NA; V gene: TRBV20-1; J gene: TRBJ2-3; clone size: many
CDR3 DNA: TGTGCCAGCTCACCAACGGACAGGCCCTACGAGCAGTACTTC; CDR3 protein: CASSPTDRPYEQYF; D gene: TRBD1; V gene: TRBV18; J gene: TRBJ2-7; clone size: few
CDR3 DNA: TGCAGTGCTAGAGCGGGGGCTGGCGCCCAGTACTTC; CDR3 protein: CSARAGAGAQYF; D gene: NA; V gene: TRBV20-1; J gene: TRBJ2-5; clone size: few
CDR3 DNA: TGTGCCAGCAGCCAAGCAGGGTACGGCTATGGCTACACCTTC; CDR3 protein: CASSQAGYGYGYTF; D gene: NA; V gene: TRBV6-2/TRBV6-3; J gene: TRBJ1-2; clone size: many
CDR3 DNA: TGTGCCAGCAGTTTATTTTACGAGCAGTACTTC; CDR3 protein: CASSLFYEQYF; D gene: NA; V gene: TRBV28; J gene: TRBJ2-7; clone size: many
CDR3 DNA: TGCGCCAGCAGCTCACGGGGGTCTAATGAAAAACTGTTTTTT; CDR3 protein: CASSSRGSNEKLFF; D gene: NA; V gene: TRBV5-1; J gene: TRBJ1-4; clone size: few
CDR3 DNA: TGTGCCAGCTCACGATCACTGGATCAGCCCCAGCATTTT; CDR3 protein: CASSRSLDQPQHF; D gene: NA; V gene: TRBV18; J gene: TRBJ1-5; clone size: many
CDR3 DNA: TGTGCCAGCATCCCGGCCCGGACAGGGTTGAACACTGAAGCTTTCTTT; CDR3 protein: CASIPARTGLNTEAFF; D gene: TRBD1; V gene: TRBV12-3/TRBV12-4; J gene: TRBJ1-1; clone size: few
CDR3 DNA: TGCAGTGCTAGAAGCCCTACTAGATTGGAGACCCAGTACTTC; CDR3 protein: CSARSPTRLETQYF; D gene: NA; V gene: TRBV20-1; J gene: TRBJ2-5; clone size: many
CDR3 DNA: TGCGCCAGCAGGCATAGCAATGACAATGAGCAGTTCTTC; CDR3 protein: CASRHSNDNEQFF; D gene: NA; V gene: TRBV5-1; J gene: TRBJ2-1; clone size: NA
CDR3 DNA: TGTGCCTGGACTTCAGTGAGCTCCTACGAGCAGTACTTC; CDR3 protein: CAWTSVSSYEQYF; D gene: NA; V gene: TRBV30; J gene: TRBJ2-7; clone size: NA
CDR3 DNA: TGTGCCAGCAGCCCACCGGGACTAGCATCCTCCAATGAGCAGTTCTTC; CDR3 protein: CASSPPGLASSNEQFF; D gene: TRBD2; V gene: TRBV7-9; J gene: TRBJ2-1; clone size: NA
CDR3 DNA: TGTGCTTCTCTCCTCCAGGGTTTTCACACTGAAGCTTTCTTT; CDR3 protein: CASLLQGFHTEAFF; D gene: NA; V gene: TRBV12-5; J gene: TRBJ1-1; clone size: NA
CDR3 DNA: TGTGCCAGCAGTCCTTTCGGACCCAAAACGGGCGAGCAGTACTTC; CDR3 protein: CASSPFGPKTGEQYF; D gene: NA; V gene: TRBV6-1; J gene: TRBJ2-7; clone size: many
CDR3 DNA: TGTGCCAGCAGGGGCATACAGGGGTATAGCAATCAGCCCCAGCATTTT; CDR3 protein: CASRGIQGYSNQPQHF; D gene: TRBD1; V gene: TRBV2; J gene: TRBJ1-5; clone size: few
CDR3 DNA: TGCAGCGGTAGCGGGAGTCTCACCGGGGAGCTGTTTTTT; CDR3 protein: CSGSGSLTGELFF; D gene: TRBD2; V gene: TRBV29-1; J gene: TRBJ2-2; clone size: NA
CDR3 DNA: TGTGCCAGCAAGCCCGCACATAACGTATACAATGAGCAGTTCTTC; CDR3 protein: CASKPAHNVYNEQFF; D gene: NA; V gene: TRBV6-1; J gene: TRBJ2-1; clone size: many
CDR3 DNA: TGTGCCAGTCAGCCCCATTGGGGGCAATCAGATACGCAGTATTTT; CDR3 protein: CASQPHWGQSDTQYF; D gene: NA; V gene: TRBV25-1; J gene: TRBJ2-3; clone size: few
CDR3 DNA: TGCAGTGCTAGAGTGGGGACCCTTTACAATGAGCAGTTCTTC; CDR3 protein: CSARVGTLYNEQFF; D gene: NA; V gene: TRBV20-1; J gene: TRBJ2-1; clone size: NA
CDR3 DNA: TGTGCGAGTGGTATGGGGAGCTCCTACGAGCAGTACTTC; CDR3 protein: CASGMGSSYEQYF; D gene: NA; V gene: TRBV12-5; J gene: TRBJ2-7; clone size: few
CDR3 DNA: TGTGCCAGCAGTTCCATCGGGACTAGCGGGCCTCCCTCCTACAATGAGCAGTTCTTC; CDR3 protein: CASSSIGTSGPPSYNEQFF; D gene: TRBD2; V gene: TRBV28; J gene: TRBJ2-1; clone size: few
CDR3 DNA: TGTGCCAGTAGTCCCCGACCCATACTCTATGGCTACACCTTC; CDR3 protein: CASSPRPILYGYTF; D gene: NA; V gene: TRBV19; J gene: TRBJ1-2; clone size: few
CDR3 DNA: TGTGCCAGCAGCCCCCCAGGACTAGCCTACAATGAGCAGTTCTTC; CDR3 protein: CASSPPGLAYNEQFF; D gene: TRBD2; V gene: TRBV7-2; J gene: TRBJ2-1; clone size: many
CDR3 DNA: TGTGCCAGGAGAATTGATCCCGACCCCTCCGGGATTAACTATGGCTACACCTTC; CDR3 protein: CARRIDPDPSGINYGYTF; D gene: NA; V gene: TRBV6-1; J gene: TRBJ1-2; clone size: NA
CDR3 DNA: TGTGCCAGCGGATACCCCCCTACCGGGACTAGCGAGCTCACAGATACGCAGTATTTT; CDR3 protein: CASGYPPTGTSELTDTQYF; D gene: TRBD2; V gene: TRBV11-2; J gene: TRBJ2-3; clone size: NA
CDR3 DNA: TGTGCCAGCAGTACTAGCGGGAGTTACAATGAGCAGTTCTTC; CDR3 protein: CASSTSGSYNEQFF; D gene: TRBD2; V gene: TRBV2; J gene: TRBJ2-1; clone size: many
CDR3 DNA: TGTGCCAGCAGCATAGGGGGGGGGGGCTACACCTTC; CDR3 protein: CASSIGGGGYTF; D gene: NA; V gene: TRBV7-8; J gene: TRBJ1-2; clone size: NA
CDR3 DNA: TGTGCCAGCAGTTACTATGGGACAGGGGCCGATGAGCAGTTCTTC; CDR3 protein: CASSYYGTGADEQFF; D gene: TRBD1; V gene: TRBV6-6; J gene: TRBJ2-1; clone size: many
CDR3 DNA: TGTGCCAGCAGCCGTCCAGGAAACAATGAGCAGTTCTTC; CDR3 protein: CASSRPGNNEQFF; D gene: NA; V gene: TRBV11-2; J gene: TRBJ2-1; clone size: once
CDR3 DNA: TGTGCCAGTAGTATATACAGGGGGGAAAATAATCAGCCCCAGCATTTT; CDR3 protein: CASSIYRGENNQPQHF; D gene: TRBD1; V gene: TRBV19; J gene: TRBJ1-5; clone size: few
CDR3 DNA: TGTGCCAGCAGTAGTGGGTTGCGGGACAGCAAGAACACTGAAGCTTTCTTT; CDR3 protein: CASSSGLRDSKNTEAFF; D gene: TRBD1; V gene: TRBV9; J gene: TRBJ1-1; clone size: NA
CDR3 DNA: TGCGCCAGCGGCTTGGAGGTAGGGTACAATGAGCAGTTCTTC; CDR3 protein: CASGLEVGYNEQFF; D gene: NA; V gene: TRBV5-1; J gene: TRBJ2-1; clone size: NA
CDR3 DNA: TGTGCCATCAGTGTTAGGCAGGAAGAGACCCAGTACTTC; CDR3 protein: CAISVRQEETQYF; D gene: NA; V gene: TRBV10-3; J gene: TRBJ2-5; clone size: few
CDR3 DNA: TGTGCCATCAGTGAGGGGCATACCTCCTACAATGAGCAGTTCTTC; CDR3 protein: CAISEGHTSYNEQFF; D gene: NA; V gene: TRBV10-3; J gene: TRBJ2-1; clone size: few
CDR3 DNA: TGTGCCAGCAGTCCCTTAGGGGCGGGGCGGTATGGCTACACCTTC; CDR3 protein: CASSPLGAGRYGYTF; D gene: NA; V gene: TRBV27; J gene: TRBJ1-2; clone size: NA
CDR3 DNA: TGTGCCAGCAGCTTAGGAGGGGGTGAAGATACGCAGTATTTT; CDR3 protein: CASSLGGGEDTQYF; D gene: NA; V gene: TRBV7-3; J gene: TRBJ2-3; clone size: many
CDR3 DNA: TGCGCCAGCAGTGAGTCGTGGGGCAGGGGAATGCAAGAGACCCAGTACTTC; CDR3 protein: CASSESWGRGMQETQYF; D gene: NA; V gene: TRBV10-1; J gene: TRBJ2-5; clone size: few
CDR3 DNA: TGTGCCACCAGACGGGACAGAGATCTTAAAACGAACACCGGGGAGCTGTTTTTT; CDR3 protein: CATRRDRDLKTNTGELFF; D gene: TRBD1; V gene: TRBV24-1; J gene: TRBJ2-2; clone size: NA
CDR3 DNA: TGTGCCAGCAGTTTGGGACAGGGGCTTCAGTACTTC; CDR3 protein: CASSLGQGLQYF; D gene: TRBD1; V gene: TRBV12-3/TRBV12-4; J gene: TRBJ2-5; clone size: few
CDR3 DNA: TGTGCCACCAGCAGAGATTCAGACAGGGGGTATGGCTACACCTTC; CDR3 protein: CATSRDSDRGYGYTF; D gene: TRBD1; V gene: TRBV15; J gene: TRBJ1-2; clone size: NA
CDR3 DNA: TGCGCCAGCAGCTTGGCAGGGGGCGCGAGGAGCAATGAGCAGTTCTTC; CDR3 protein: CASSLAGGARSNEQFF; D gene: TRBD1; V gene: TRBV5-1; J gene: TRBJ2-1; clone size: NA